The next 13 T cell receptor beta chains were all read from a single sample in a study of T-cell memory formation after mild COVID-19. TCRdb used MiXCR to reprocess the 5' RACE reads, holding one entry per CDR3 protein. The sample consists of 95,000 to 120,000 distinct CDR3 sequences, 22% of them appearing once. The sequenced sample was PBMCs or a T cell subset sorted from them (not recorded which). The receptor set was obtained from a man between 18 and 29 years old who had mild COVID-19 (a few samples of this study predate the infection). Cell type and time point are not known.

This clonotype was observed a few times. This rearrangement joins TRBV4-3 to TRBJ2-2; maybe TRBD2 (5 bases). CDR1 and CDR2 from the germline V gene are LGHNA and YSLEER. The V end lost 0 bases, the J end lost 0 bases, and 11 bases lay between the germline ends. The CDR3 loop spans 17 amino acids. For the CDR3, the DNA is TGCGCCAGCAGCCAAGATTTGGACGGGGCGAACACCGGGGAGCTGTTTTTT. This gives the protein CASSQDLDGANTGELFF.

This sequence joins TRBV28 and TRBJ1-1; 9 nucleotides match TRBD1. After removal of 3 bases from V and 5 bases from J, the junction contained 4 bases not matched to a gene. CDR1 MDHEN and CDR2 SYDVKM come from the germline V gene. The CDR3 is 14 amino acids. CDR3 protein: CASSLTGGWTEAFF. CDR3 sequence (DNA): TGTGCCAGCAGTTTGACAGGGGGTTGGACTGAAGCTTTCTTT.

This chain joins TRBV12-3 or TRBV12-4 and TRBJ2-3; no firm D call. The V end lost 8 bases, the J end lost 0 bases, and 15 bases lay between the germline ends. This CDR3 contains 15 residues. The CDR3 sequence: CASALAELSTDTQYF. The DNA of the CDR3 is TGTGCCAGCGCCTTGGCGGAGTTGAGCACAGATACGCAGTATTTT.

The rearrangement uses TRBV20-1 and TRBJ2-5; 10 bases agree with TRBD2. V lost 3 bases, J lost 2 bases, and 9 bases stayed unmatched. The germline V gene has CDR1 DFQATT and CDR2 SNEGSKA (reference sequence). The CDR3 has 16 amino acids. CDR3 protein: CSASDWTSGLQETQYF. CDR3 DNA sequence: TGCAGTGCTAGTGATTGGACTAGCGGATTGCAAGAGACCCAGTACTTC.

This clonotype was recorded a few times. V usage is TRBV12-3 or TRBV12-4 and J usage is TRBJ2-2, with 7 bases aligning to TRBD1. Trimming removed 6 bases from V and 5 bases from J; junction bases left unmatched: 3. The CDR3 length is 13 residues. The CDR3 spells CASRAGGTGELFF. CDR3 DNA: TGTGCCAGCAGGGCAGGGGGTACCGGGGAGCTGTTTTTT.

The chain is built from TRBV12-3 or TRBV12-4 and TRBJ1-5, with D tentatively TRBD1 (6 bases). Deletions cut 6 bases from V and 9 bases from J, with 12 bases between. The CDR3 is 12 residues long. CDR3 in DNA: TGTGCCAGCAGGGACGGGGGGGCGCCCCAGCATTTT. This gives the protein CASRDGGAPQHF.

The J gene is TRBJ2-7, the V gene TRBV4-2, with 8 bases identical to TRBD1. Per germline, CDR1 LGHNA and CDR2 YNFKEQ. After removal of 0 bases from V and 4 bases from J, the junction contained 5 bases not matched to a gene. CDR3 length: 15 residues. CDR3 in DNA: TGTGCCAGCAGCCAAGAAACAGGGGGATCTTACGAGCAGTACGTC. This codes for CASSQETGGSYEQYV.

This sequence joins TRBV27 and TRBJ2-3; D call uncertain. This CDR3 has 13 amino acids. Trimming left V 4 bases short and J 4 bases short, with 9 bases between. Germline V gene data show CDR1 as MNHEY and CDR2 as SMNVEV (reference sequence). This CDR3 reads CASSSFSADTQYF. CDR3 sequence (DNA): TGTGCCAGCAGTTCGTTCTCTGCAGATACGCAGTATTTT.

Only a few counts were recorded for this clonotype. The CDR3 bases are TGTGCCAGCAGCTTAGGGGGGATTGTCGAGTTCTTC. Protein: CASSLGGIVEFF. This chain uses TRBV7-9 with TRBJ2-1; either TRBD1 or TRBD2 may fit D (5 bases each). The CDR3 totals 12 residues. Germline CDR1 is SEHNR and CDR2 is FQNEAQ (reference sequence). V was clipped by 1 base and J by 14 bases, with 12 bases between them.

This clonotype was counted only a few times. The chain links TRBV29-1 to TRBJ2-7; D is undetermined. V lost 0 bases to trimming and J lost 0 bases, with 6 bases between them. In germline, CDR1 is SQVTM, CDR2 ANQGSEA. The length of the CDR3 is 13 residues. CDR3 sequence: CSVEDSTSYEQYF. The CDR3, as DNA: TGCAGCGTTGAAGATTCCACCTCCTACGAGCAGTACTTC.

This chain connects TRBV6-5 to TRBJ1-4; D unresolved. Trimming shortened V by 5 bases and J by 5 bases, and 9 bases separated the two germline ends. CDR3 length equals 13 residues. The V gene's germline CDR1 is MNHEY and CDR2 SVGAGI. The CDR3 coding sequence is TGTGCCAGCAGTATAGCGGGCAATGAAAAACTGTTTTTT. This encodes CASSIAGNEKLFF.

The V call is TRBV6-2 or TRBV6-3, the J call TRBJ2-1, with TRBD1 matching 10 bases. The V gene's germline CDR1 is MNHEY and CDR2 SVGEGT. The CDR3 length is 16 residues. V lost 10 bases, J lost 3 bases, and 12 bases stayed unmatched. The CDR3 spells CATSPDRGRFYNEQFF. DNA of the CDR3: TGTGCCACCTCCCCCGACAGGGGGCGTTTCTACAATGAGCAGTTCTTC.

This clonotype has more than one count but fewer than ten. The chain recombines TRBV7-6 with TRBJ1-4; tentatively, D is TRBD1 (5 bases). Per the germline V gene, CDR1 is SGHVS and CDR2 is FNYEAQ. The CDR3 runs to 14 residues. The V and J ends lost 5 bases and 7 bases respectively, with 14 bases between them. The CDR3 here is CASSPNGGSEKLFF. CDR3 sequence (DNA): TGTGCCAGCAGCCCGAATGGGGGAAGTGAAAAACTGTTTTTT.